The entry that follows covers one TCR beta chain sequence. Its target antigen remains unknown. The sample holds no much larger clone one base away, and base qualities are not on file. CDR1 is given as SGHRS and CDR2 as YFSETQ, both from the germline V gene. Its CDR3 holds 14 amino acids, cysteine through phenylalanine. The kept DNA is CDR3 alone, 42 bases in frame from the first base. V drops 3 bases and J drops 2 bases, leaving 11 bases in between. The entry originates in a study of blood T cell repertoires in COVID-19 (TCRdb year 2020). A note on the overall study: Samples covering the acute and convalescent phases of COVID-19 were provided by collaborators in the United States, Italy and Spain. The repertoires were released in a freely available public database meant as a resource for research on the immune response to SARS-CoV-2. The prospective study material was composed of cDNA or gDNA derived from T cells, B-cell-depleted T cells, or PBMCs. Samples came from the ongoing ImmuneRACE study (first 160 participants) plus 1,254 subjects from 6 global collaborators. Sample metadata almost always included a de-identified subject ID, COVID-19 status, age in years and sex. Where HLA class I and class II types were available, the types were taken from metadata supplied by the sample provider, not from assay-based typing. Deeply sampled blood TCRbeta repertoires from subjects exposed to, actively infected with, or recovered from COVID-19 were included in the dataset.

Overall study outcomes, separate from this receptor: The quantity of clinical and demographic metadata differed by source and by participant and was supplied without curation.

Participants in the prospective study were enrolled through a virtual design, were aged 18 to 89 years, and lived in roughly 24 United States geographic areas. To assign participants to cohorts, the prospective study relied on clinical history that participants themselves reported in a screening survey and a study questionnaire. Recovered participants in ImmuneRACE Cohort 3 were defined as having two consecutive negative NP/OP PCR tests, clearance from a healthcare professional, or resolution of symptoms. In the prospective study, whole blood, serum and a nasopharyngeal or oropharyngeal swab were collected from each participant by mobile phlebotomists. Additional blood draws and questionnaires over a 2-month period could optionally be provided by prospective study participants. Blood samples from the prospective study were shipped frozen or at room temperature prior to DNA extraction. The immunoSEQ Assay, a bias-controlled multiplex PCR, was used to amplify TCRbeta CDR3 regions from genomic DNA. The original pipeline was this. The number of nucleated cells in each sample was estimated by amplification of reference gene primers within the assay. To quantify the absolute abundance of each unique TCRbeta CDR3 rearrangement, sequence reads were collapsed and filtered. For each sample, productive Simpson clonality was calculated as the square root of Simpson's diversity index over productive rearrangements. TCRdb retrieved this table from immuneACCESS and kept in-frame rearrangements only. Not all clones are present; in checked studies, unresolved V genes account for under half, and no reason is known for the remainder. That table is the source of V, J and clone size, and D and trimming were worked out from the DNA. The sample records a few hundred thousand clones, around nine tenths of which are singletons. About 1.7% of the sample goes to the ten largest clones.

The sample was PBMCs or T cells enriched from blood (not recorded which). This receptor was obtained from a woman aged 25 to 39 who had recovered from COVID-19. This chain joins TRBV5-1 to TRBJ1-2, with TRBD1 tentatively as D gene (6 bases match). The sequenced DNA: TGCGCCAGCAGCTCACTCCAGGGGAACTATGGCTACACCTTC. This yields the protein CASSSLQGNYGYTF.